The 2 T cell receptor beta chains listed next were all sequenced from one sample in a study of T-cell reconstitution after alpha-beta-depleted transplantation in children. A TCRbeta library incorporating unique molecular identifiers was prepared. TCRdb called the PCR reads again in MiXCR, with one record for every CDR3 protein. The table lists 500,000 or so distinct CDR3 sequences, about 30% of them singletons. This sample comprised PBMCs from the stem cell graft donor, obtained from the stem cell graft. These receptors were collected from a human donor who donated a stem cell graft to a child with aplastic anemia.

The chain joins TRBV7-8 to TRBJ2-3; D remains unclear. CDR1 is SGHVS and CDR2 is FQNEAQ in the germline V gene. The CDR3 has 14 amino acids. The V and J ends lost 1 base and 2 bases respectively, with 7 bases between them. DNA for the CDR3: TGTGCCAGCAGCTTAGTCGAGTACACAGATACGCAGTATTTT. This codes for CASSLVEYTDTQYF.

The rearrangement joins TRBV27 to TRBJ2-5, with TRBD2 matching over 9 bases. This CDR3 has 14 amino acids. CDR1 is MNHEY and CDR2 is SMNVEV in the germline V gene (reference sequence). Unmatched junction bases numbered 9, after V lost 6 bases and J lost 7 bases. The CDR3 nucleotides are TGTGCCAGCAGGCCACTAGCGGGTAAAGGGACCCAGTACTTC. Translated: CASRPLAGKGTQYF.